The 3 T cell receptor beta chains in this list originate from one sample, sequenced in a study of blood T cell repertoires in COVID-19 (dated by TCRdb to 2019 to 2021). Libraries were constructed by the immunoSEQ multiplex PCR assay. As stored in TCRdb, this immuneACCESS dataset retains in-frame rearrangements with V and J assigned. A fraction of the clones does not appear; measured against another copy, unresolved V genes explain less than half of the discrepancy, and the remainder lacks a known reason. The sample table contains fewer than 350,000 clones; only one count was recorded for approximately 90% of them. Of the sample, roughly 3.9% is held by the ten largest clones. Input material: PBMCs or T cells enriched from blood (not recorded which). These TCRs come from a woman between 25 and 40 years old with acute COVID-19.

The chain uses TRBV29-1 and TRBJ1-1; TRBD1 is a possible D gene (6 bases). Per germline, CDR1 SQVTM and CDR2 ANQGSEA. V lost 5 bases to trimming and J lost 1 base, with 11 bases between them. The CDR3 spans 13 residues. In DNA, the CDR3 is TGCAGCGTTATGGGACACGAGAACACTGAAGCTTTCTTT. Amino acids: CSVMGHENTEAFF.

V is TRBV5-6 and J is TRBJ1-3; D remains unclear. Germline CDR1 is SGHDT and CDR2 is YYEEEE. CDR3 length: 17 residues. Trimming removed 4 bases from V and 0 bases from J, with 17 bases in between. CDR3 sequence (DNA): TGTGCCAGCAGCCTCGGACTTAGTACGATCTCTGGAAACACCATATATTTT. It specifies CASSLGLSTISGNTIYF.

V gene TRBV7-2 combines with J gene TRBJ1-1; D ambiguous. Trimming cost V 4 bases and J 5 bases, with 14 bases left between them. The CDR3 totals 14 residues. Germline assignment: CDR1 SGHTA and CDR2 FQGNSA. The CDR3 is CASSSLLGETEAFF. The CDR3 nucleotides read TGTGCCAGCAGCTCTCTTCTCGGGGAGACTGAAGCTTTCTTT. Full variable domain (outside the CDR3, taken from reference TRBV7-2 and TRBJ1-1): GAGVSQSPSNKVTEKGKDVELRCDPISGHTALYWYRQSLGQGLEFLIYFQGNSAPDKSGLPSDRFSAERTGGSVSTLTIQRTQQEDSAVYLCASSSLLGETEAFFGQGTRLTVV.